The 16 T cell receptor beta chains presented below share a single source sample, sequenced in a study of blood T cell repertoires in COVID-19. Repertoires were generated with immunoSEQ multiplex PCR, while TCRdb's copy carries only in-frame clones and drops some. The repertoire consists of roughly 120,000 clones, with over 60% occurring once and the leading ten covering 7.9%. Sequencing was done on a sample of peripheral blood. The receptors originated from a human donor in a cohort sampled during active COVID-19.

The chain links TRBV6-4 to TRBJ2-1, with 10 bases fitting TRBD2. Trimming removed 5 bases from V and 1 base from J; junction bases left unmatched: 2. The CDR3 contains 15 residues. Germline lookup yields CDR1 MRHNA and CDR2 SNTAGT. Written as DNA, the CDR3 is TGTGCCAGCAGTATAGCGGGAGGTTCCTACAATGAGCAGTTCTTC. Encoded protein: CASSIAGGSYNEQFF.

The rearrangement uses TRBV11-3 and TRBJ2-7; TRBD2 aligns across 14 bases. Germline trimming cut 5 bases from V and 6 bases from J; bases unmatched to any gene: 9. Germline CDR1 SGHNT, CDR2 YENEEA. CDR3 length: 16 amino acids. Here the CDR3 reads CASSKSGLAGAFEQYF. As DNA, the CDR3 is TGTGCCAGCAGCAAATCGGGACTAGCGGGAGCATTCGAGCAGTACTTC.

The rearrangement joins TRBV6-1 to TRBJ1-5, with 7 bases identical to TRBD1. This CDR3 comprises 18 residues. V lost 4 bases and J lost 3; bases outside the gene matches: 15. Germline values: CDR1 MNHNS, CDR2 SASEGT. CDR3: CASSAPGTVGAINQPQHF. CDR3 in DNA: TGTGCCAGCAGTGCGCCCGGGACAGTCGGCGCTATCAATCAGCCCCAGCATTTT.

The chain uses TRBV24-1 and TRBJ2-5; a possible D gene is TRBD1 (5 bases). Germline V gene sequence: CDR1 KGHDR, CDR2 SFDVKD. The CDR3 has 17 amino acids. The germline V and J ends were trimmed by 5 bases and 0 bases, with 18 bases remaining between them. The CDR3 region has the DNA TGTGCCACCAGTGCGGGCCTTGGACAAGAAAACCAAGAGACCCAGTACTTC. It encodes CATSAGLGQENQETQYF.

The table lists this clone with a few counts. The chain links TRBV6-2 or TRBV6-3 to TRBJ2-7; D might be TRBD2 (6 bases). There are 14 residues in the CDR3. V gave up 1 base and J gave up 7 bases, with 14 bases separating them. Germline lookup yields CDR1 MNHEY and CDR2 SVGEGT. Here the CDR3 DNA reads TGTGCCAGCAGTTACTACGGCCCTCGGGGGGAGCAGTACTTC. Translation gives CASSYYGPRGEQYF.

The V and J genes are TRBV10-3 and TRBJ1-5, with D uncertain. The V and J ends lost 4 bases and 1 base respectively, with 8 bases between them. Per the germline V gene, CDR1 is ENHRY and CDR2 is SYGVKD. This CDR3 has 14 residues. CDR3 coding DNA: TGTGCCATCAGTGCGACTGCGAGCAATCAGCCCCAGCATTTT. This translates into CAISATASNQPQHF.

The gene calls are TRBV5-1 and TRBJ2-5, with 7 bases fitting TRBD2. The CDR3 is 16 residues long. Trimming removed 0 bases from V and 4 bases from J; junction bases left unmatched: 9. Germline V gives CDR1 SGHRS, CDR2 YFSETQ. In DNA, the CDR3 is TGCGCCAGCAGCTTGGAATCTAGCGGAGTCGGAGAGACCCAGTACTTC. Protein sequence: CASSLESSGVGETQYF.

The chain recombines TRBV19 with TRBJ2-2, with TRBD1 matching over 7 bases. The V gene's germline CDR1 is LNHDA and CDR2 SQIVND (reference sequence). The CDR3 spans 15 residues. After removal of 1 base from V and 5 bases from J, the junction contained 4 bases not matched to a gene. CDR3 nucleotide sequence: TGTGCCAGTAGTATAGGACAGGGCTCAACCGGGGAGCTGTTTTTT. Translated, it gives CASSIGQGSTGELFF.

The chain couples TRBV5-4 to TRBJ2-7; 7 bases align to TRBD2. V lost 4 bases and J lost 5; bases outside the gene matches: 6. The CDR3 totals 13 residues. Per germline, CDR1 SGHNT and CDR2 YYREEE (reference sequence). CDR3 DNA sequence: TGTGCCAGCAGCCCGGGACTACGGAACGAGCAGTACTTC. Translation gives CASSPGLRNEQYF.

V usage is TRBV14 and J usage is TRBJ2-4; D may be TRBD2 (6 bases). The CDR3 extends over 14 amino acids. Germline V gene lookup returns CDR1 SGHDN and CDR2 FVKESK. V was pared by 3 bases and J by 5 bases, with 11 bases between. CDR3 sequence reads: CASSHSGGENIQYF. The CDR3 nucleotides read TGTGCCAGCAGCCACTCAGGCGGGGAAAACATTCAGTACTTC. The full variable domain, completed using reference TRBV14 and TRBJ2-4, is EAGVTQFPSHSVIEKGQTVTLRCDPISGHDNLYWYRRVMGKEIKFLLHFVKESKQDESGMPNNRFLAERTGGTYSTLKVQPAELEDSGVYFCASSHSGGENIQYFGAGTRLSVL.

The chain employs TRBV5-1 and TRBJ1-1; TRBD1 agrees at 10 bases. V lost 3 bases, J lost 1 base, and 9 bases stayed unmatched. CDR3 length: 17 residues. The germline CDR1 and CDR2 sequences are SGHRS and YFSETQ. The DNA of the CDR3 is TGCGCCAGCAGCTCTGGGGACAGGGGCTTCCGGAACACTGAAGCTTTCTTT. Translation: CASSSGDRGFRNTEAFF. The full variable domain, with the rest looked up from reference TRBV5-1 and TRBJ1-1, is KAGVTQTPRYLIKTRGQQVTLSCSPISGHRSVSWYQQTPGQGLQFLFEYFSETQRNKGNFPGRFSGRQFSNSRSEMNVSTLELGDSALYLCASSSGDRGFRNTEAFFGQGTRLTVV.

This clone was picked up a small number of times. V is TRBV5-1 and J is TRBJ1-1; D gene ambiguous. Looked up from germline, CDR1 is SGHRS and CDR2 is YFSETQ. V was trimmed by 2 bases and J by 4 bases, leaving 6 bases between them. The length of the CDR3 is 12 residues. The CDR3 protein is CASSFDFTEAFF. CDR3 sequence (DNA): TGCGCCAGCAGCTTTGACTTCACTGAAGCTTTCTTT. The full variable domain, its missing parts supplied by reference TRBV5-1 and TRBJ1-1, is KAGVTQTPRYLIKTRGQQVTLSCSPISGHRSVSWYQQTPGQGLQFLFEYFSETQRNKGNFPGRFSGRQFSNSRSEMNVSTLELGDSALYLCASSFDFTEAFFGQGTRLTVV.

The chain uses TRBV5-6 and TRBJ1-2; D is unresolved. V shed 2 bases and J shed 12 bases, with 14 bases lying between them. This CDR3 comprises 12 residues. Germline CDR1 reads SGHDT; CDR2 reads YYEEEE. The CDR3 DNA is TGTGCCAGCAGCTTCGTACGCGGGCCCAACACCTTC. This encodes CASSFVRGPNTF.

The CDR3 nucleotides read TGTGCCAGCAGCCCCCGCTACGAGCAGTACTTC. Amino acids: CASSPRYEQYF. The chain links TRBV6-2 or TRBV6-3 to TRBJ2-7, with D uncertain. CDR1 is MNHEY, CDR2 SVGEGT, per germline. The CDR3 runs 11 residues. V was pared by 6 bases and J by 3 bases, with 6 bases between.

This clone appeared a few times. The chain couples TRBV19 to TRBJ2-7; 7 bases agree with TRBD1. The trim removed 3 bases at V and 3 bases at J, leaving 8 bases unmatched. Germline-derived CDR1 and CDR2 are LNHDA and SQIVND (reference sequence). This CDR3 contains 15 residues. In DNA form, the CDR3 reads TGTGCCAGTAGTATTTGGCAGGGGGAAGGCTACGAGCAGTACTTC. Residues: CASSIWQGEGYEQYF.

The rearrangement uses TRBV27 and TRBJ2-7, with 9 bases that match TRBD2. CDR1 and CDR2 from the germline V gene are MNHEY and SMNVEV (reference sequence). The CDR3 contains 15 residues. The J segment lost 0 bases and the V segment lost 8 bases, leaving 8 bases of the junction unmatched. CDR3 sequence: CASGGGAMSSYEQYF. CDR3 bases: TGTGCCAGCGGCGGGGGGGCCATGAGCTCCTACGAGCAGTACTTC.